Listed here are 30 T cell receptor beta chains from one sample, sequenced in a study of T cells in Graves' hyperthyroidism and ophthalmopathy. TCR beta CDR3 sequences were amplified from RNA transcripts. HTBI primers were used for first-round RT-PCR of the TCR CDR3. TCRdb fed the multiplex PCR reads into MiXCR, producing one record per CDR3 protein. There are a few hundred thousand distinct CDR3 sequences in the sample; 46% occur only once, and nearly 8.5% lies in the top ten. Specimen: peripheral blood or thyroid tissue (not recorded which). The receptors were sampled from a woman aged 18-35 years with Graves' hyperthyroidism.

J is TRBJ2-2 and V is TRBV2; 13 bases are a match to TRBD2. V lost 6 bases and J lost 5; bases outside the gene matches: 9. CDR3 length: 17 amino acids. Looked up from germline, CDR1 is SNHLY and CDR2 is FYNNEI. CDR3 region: CASRRTSGSTGTGELFF. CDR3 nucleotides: TGTGCCAGCAGAAGGACTAGCGGGAGCACGGGAACCGGGGAGCTGTTTTTT.

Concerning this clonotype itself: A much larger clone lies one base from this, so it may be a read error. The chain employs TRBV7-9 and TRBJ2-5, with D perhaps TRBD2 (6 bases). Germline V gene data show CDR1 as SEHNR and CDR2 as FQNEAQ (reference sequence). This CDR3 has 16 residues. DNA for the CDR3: TGTGCCAGCACCCAAGATCGGGTAGCGGCACAAGAGACCCGGTACTTC. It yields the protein CASTQDRVAAQETRYF.

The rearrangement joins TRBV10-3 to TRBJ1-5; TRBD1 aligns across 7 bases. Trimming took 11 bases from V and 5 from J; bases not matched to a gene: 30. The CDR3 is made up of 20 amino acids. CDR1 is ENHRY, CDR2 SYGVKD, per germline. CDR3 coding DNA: TGTGCCTCCTCTTCCCTGGGACAGAGGAACACCGGGGGGCACCATCAGCCCCAGCATTTT. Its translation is CASSSLGQRNTGGHHQPQHF.

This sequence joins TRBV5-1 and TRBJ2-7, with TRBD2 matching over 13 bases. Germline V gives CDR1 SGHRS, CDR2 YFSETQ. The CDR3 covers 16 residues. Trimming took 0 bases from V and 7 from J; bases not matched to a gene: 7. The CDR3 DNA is TGCGCCAGCAGCTTGGGACTAGCGGGAGGTGGACGGGAGCAGTACTTC. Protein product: CASSLGLAGGGREQYF.

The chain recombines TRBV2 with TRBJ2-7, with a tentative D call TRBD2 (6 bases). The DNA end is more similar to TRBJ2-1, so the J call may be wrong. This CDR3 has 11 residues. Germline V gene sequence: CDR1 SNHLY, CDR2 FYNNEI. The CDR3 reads CASDTGGEQFF. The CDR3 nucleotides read TGTGCCAGCGATACCGGGGGTGAGCAGTTCTTC.

The DNA for the CDR3 is TGTGCCAGCAGTTCCAGTTCAAACACTGAAGCTTTCTTT. It translates to CASSSSSNTEAFF. The rearrangement links TRBV6-5 to TRBJ1-1; D not certain. Trimming left V 4 bases short and J 2 bases short, with 8 bases between. CDR1 MNHEY and CDR2 SVGAGI come from the germline V gene. This CDR3 has 13 amino acids.

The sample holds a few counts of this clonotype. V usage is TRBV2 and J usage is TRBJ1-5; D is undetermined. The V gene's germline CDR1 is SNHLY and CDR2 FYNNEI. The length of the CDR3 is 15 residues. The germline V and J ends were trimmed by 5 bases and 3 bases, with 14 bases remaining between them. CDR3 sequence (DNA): TGTGCCAGCAGTTTGTTGGGTAACGCCAATCAGCCCCAGCATTTT. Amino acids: CASSLLGNANQPQHF.

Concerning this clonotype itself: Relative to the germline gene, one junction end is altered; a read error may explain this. CDR3 amino acids: CAGSPPGGRDYTQYF. The CDR3 nucleotides are TGTGCCGGCAGTCCACCGGGAGGCCGCGACTATACGCAGTATTTT. This chain joins TRBV25-1 and TRBJ2-3; 7 bases align to TRBD2. The CDR3 covers 15 residues. The germline gives CDR1 MGHDK, CDR2 SYGVNS.

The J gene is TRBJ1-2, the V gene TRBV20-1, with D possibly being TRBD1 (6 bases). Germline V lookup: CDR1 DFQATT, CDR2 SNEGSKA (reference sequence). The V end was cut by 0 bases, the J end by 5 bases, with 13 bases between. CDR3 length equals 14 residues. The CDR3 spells CSARDPQDSYGYTF. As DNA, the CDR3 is TGCAGTGCTAGAGATCCCCAGGACAGTTATGGCTACACCTTC.

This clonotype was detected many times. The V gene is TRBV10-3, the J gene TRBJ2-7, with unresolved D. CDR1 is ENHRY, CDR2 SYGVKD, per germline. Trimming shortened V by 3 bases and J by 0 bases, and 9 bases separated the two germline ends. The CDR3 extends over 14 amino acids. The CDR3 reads CAISDGVSSYEQYF. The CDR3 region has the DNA TGTGCCATCAGTGATGGGGTCAGCTCCTACGAGCAGTACTTC.

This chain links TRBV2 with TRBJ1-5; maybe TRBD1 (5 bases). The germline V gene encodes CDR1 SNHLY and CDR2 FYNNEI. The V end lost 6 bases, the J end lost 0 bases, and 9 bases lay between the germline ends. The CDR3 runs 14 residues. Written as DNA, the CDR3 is TGTGCCAGCAGGGGGGTTAATAGCAATCAGCCCCAGCATTTT. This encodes CASRGVNSNQPQHF.

The chain's CDR3 is CATSRDERRSGANVLTF. DNA of the CDR3: TGTGCCACCAGCAGAGATGAGAGACGCTCTGGGGCCAACGTCCTGACTTTC. This chain uses TRBV15 with TRBJ2-6; no clear D. Germline-derived CDR1 and CDR2 are LNHNV and YYDKDF (reference sequence). The CDR3 runs to 17 residues. Trimming pared 0 bases from V and 0 bases from J, leaving 9 bases between. The entire variable domain, with the rest obtained from reference TRBV15 and TRBJ2-6, is as follows: DAMVIQNPRYQVTQFGKPVTLSCSQTLNHNVMYWYQQKSSQAPKLLFHYYDKDFNNEADTPDNFQSRRPNTSFCFLDIRSPGLGDTAMYLCATSRDERRSGANVLTFGAGSRLTVL.

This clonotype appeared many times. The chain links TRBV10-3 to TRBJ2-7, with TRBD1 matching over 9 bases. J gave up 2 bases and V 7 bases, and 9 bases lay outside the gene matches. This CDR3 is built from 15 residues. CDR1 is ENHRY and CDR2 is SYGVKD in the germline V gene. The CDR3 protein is CAITPGTGTTYEQYF. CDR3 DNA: TGTGCCATCACCCCCGGGACAGGGACGACCTACGAGCAGTACTTC.

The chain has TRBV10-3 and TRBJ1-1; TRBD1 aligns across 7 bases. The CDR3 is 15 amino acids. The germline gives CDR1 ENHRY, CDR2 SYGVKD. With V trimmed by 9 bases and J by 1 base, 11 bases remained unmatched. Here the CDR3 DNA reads TGTGCCATACAGGGGACCCACCCTCCGAACACTGAAGCTTTCTTT. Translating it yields CAIQGTHPPNTEAFF.

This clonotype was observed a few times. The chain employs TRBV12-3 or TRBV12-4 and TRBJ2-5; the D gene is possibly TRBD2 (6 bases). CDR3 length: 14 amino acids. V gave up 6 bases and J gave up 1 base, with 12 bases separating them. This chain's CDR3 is CASSARDPQETQYF. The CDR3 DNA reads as TGTGCCAGCAGCGCGCGGGACCCCCAAGAGACCCAGTACTTC.

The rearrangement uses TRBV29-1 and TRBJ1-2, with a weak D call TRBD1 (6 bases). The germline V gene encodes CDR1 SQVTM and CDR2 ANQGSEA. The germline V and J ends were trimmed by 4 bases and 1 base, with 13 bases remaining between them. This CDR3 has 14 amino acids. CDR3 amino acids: CSVGKGGGNYGYTF. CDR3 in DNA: TGCAGCGTTGGCAAGGGGGGGGGTAACTATGGCTACACCTTC.

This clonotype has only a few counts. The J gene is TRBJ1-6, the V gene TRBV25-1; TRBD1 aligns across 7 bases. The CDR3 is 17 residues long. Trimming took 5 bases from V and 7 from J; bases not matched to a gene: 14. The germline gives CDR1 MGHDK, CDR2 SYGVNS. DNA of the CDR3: TGTGCCAGCAGTTACTCGATTTACGTGACAGGGAATTCACCCCTCCACTTT. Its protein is CASSYSIYVTGNSPLHF.

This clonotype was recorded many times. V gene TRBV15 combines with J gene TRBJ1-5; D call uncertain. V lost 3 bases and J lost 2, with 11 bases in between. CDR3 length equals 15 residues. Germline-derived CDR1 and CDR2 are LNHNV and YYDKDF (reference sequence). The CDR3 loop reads CATSSGPVGNQPQHF. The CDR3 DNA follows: TGTGCCACCAGCAGTGGGCCAGTAGGCAATCAGCCCCAGCATTTT.

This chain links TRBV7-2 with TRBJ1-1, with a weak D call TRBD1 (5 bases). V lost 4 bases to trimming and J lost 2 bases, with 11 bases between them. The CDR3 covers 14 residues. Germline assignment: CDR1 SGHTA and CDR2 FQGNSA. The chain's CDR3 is CASSSGPHNTEAFF. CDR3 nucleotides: TGTGCCAGCAGCTCGGGACCGCACAACACTGAAGCTTTCTTT.

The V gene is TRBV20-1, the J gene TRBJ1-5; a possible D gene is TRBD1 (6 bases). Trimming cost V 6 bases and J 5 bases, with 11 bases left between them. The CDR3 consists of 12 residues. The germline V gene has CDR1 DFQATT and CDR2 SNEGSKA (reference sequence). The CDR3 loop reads CSASRGHQPQHF. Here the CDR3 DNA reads TGCAGTGCCAGCAGGGGCCATCAGCCCCAGCATTTT.

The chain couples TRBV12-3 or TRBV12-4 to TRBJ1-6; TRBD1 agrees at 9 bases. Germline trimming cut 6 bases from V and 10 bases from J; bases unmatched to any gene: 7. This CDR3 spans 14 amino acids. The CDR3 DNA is TGTGCCAGCAGCGAGGGACAGGGTCAATCACCCCTCCACTTT. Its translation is CASSEGQGQSPLHF.

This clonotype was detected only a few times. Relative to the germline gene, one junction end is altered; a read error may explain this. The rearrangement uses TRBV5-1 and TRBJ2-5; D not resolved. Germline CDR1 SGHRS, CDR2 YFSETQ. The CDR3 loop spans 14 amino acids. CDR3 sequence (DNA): TGTGCCAGCAGCTTCAGAATCCTCCAAGAGACCCAGTACTTC. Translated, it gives CASSFRILQETQYF.

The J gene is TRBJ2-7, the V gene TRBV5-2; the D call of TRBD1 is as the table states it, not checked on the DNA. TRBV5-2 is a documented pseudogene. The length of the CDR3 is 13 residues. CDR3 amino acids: CASSDPGRGEQYF. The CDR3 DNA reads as TGTGCCAGCAGTGATCCTGGGCGCGGAGAGCAGTACTTC.

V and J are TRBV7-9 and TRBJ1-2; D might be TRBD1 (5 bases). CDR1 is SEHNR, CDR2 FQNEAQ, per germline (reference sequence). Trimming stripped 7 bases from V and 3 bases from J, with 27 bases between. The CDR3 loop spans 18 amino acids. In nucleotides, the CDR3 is TGTGCCAGCACCACACCCTGGGGGGGAGAAGCTTTGCACTATGGCTACACCTTC. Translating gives CASTTPWGGEALHYGYTF. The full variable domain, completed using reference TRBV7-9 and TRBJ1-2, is DTGVSQNPRHKITKRGQNVTFRCDPISEHNRLYWYRQTLGQGPEFLTYFQNEAQLEKSRLLSDRFSAERPKGSFSTLEIQRTEQGDSAMYLCASTTPWGGEALHYGYTFGSGTRLTVV.

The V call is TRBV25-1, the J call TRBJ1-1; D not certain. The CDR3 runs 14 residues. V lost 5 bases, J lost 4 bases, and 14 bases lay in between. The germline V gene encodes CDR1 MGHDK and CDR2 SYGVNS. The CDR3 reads CASSLSRTGTEAFF. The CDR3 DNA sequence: TGTGCCAGCAGTTTAAGTCGAACGGGCACTGAAGCTTTCTTT.

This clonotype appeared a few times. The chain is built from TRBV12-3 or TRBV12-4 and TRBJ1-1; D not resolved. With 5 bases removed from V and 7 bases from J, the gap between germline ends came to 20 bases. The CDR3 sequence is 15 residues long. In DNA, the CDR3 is TGTGCCAGCAGTCCAGATTGGCCCGCCCTGGGTGAAGCTTTCTTT. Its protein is CASSPDWPALGEAFF.

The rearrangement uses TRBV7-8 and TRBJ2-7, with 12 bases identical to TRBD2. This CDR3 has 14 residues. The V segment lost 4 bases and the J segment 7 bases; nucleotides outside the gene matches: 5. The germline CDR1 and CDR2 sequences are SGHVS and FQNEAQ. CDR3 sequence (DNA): TGTGCCAGCAGCTCTCGACTAGCGGGAGATGAGCAGTACTTC. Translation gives CASSSRLAGDEQYF.

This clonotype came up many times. CDR3 DNA sequence: TGTGCCAGTAGTATGTCGGGCAATCAGCCCCAGCATTTT. This encodes CASSMSGNQPQHF. V usage is TRBV19 and J usage is TRBJ1-5; no clear D gene. Trimming pared 3 bases from V and 2 bases from J, leaving 5 bases between. The CDR3 loop spans 13 amino acids. Germline loops: CDR1 LNHDA, CDR2 SQIVND (reference sequence). The whole variable domain, filled in from reference TRBV19 and TRBJ1-5, reads DGGITQSPKYLFRKEGQNVTLSCEQNLNHDAMYWYRQDPGQGLRLIYYSQIVNDFQKGDIAEGYSVSREKKESFPLTVTSAQKNPTAFYLCASSMSGNQPQHFGDGTRLSIL.

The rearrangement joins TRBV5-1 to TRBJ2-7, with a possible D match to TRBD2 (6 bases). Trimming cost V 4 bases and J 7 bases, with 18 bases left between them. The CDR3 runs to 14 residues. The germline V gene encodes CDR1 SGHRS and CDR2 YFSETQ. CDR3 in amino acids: CASSQEGLREEQYF. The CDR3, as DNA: TGCGCCAGCAGCCAAGAGGGCCTACGGGAGGAGCAGTACTTC.

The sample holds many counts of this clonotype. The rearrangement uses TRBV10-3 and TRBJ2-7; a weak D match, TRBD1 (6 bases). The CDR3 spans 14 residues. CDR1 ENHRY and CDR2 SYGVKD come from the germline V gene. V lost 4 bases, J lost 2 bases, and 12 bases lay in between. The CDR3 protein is CAISGGQGTYEQYF. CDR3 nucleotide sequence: TGTGCCATCAGTGGCGGCCAGGGGACCTACGAGCAGTACTTC.